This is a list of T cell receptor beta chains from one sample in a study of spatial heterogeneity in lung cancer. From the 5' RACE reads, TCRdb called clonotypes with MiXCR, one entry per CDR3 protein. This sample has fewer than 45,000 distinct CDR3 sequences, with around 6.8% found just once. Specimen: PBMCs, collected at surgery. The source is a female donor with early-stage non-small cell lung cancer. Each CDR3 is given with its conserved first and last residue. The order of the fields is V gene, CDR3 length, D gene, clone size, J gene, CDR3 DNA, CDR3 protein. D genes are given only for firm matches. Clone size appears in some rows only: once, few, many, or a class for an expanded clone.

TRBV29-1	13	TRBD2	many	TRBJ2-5	TGCAGCGTTGAATCTAGCGGGGGTGAGACCCAGTACTTC	CSVESSGGETQYF
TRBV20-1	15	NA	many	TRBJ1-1	TGCAGTGCTAGAGATACAGGGAGGATGAACACTGAAGCTTTCTTT	CSARDTGRMNTEAFF
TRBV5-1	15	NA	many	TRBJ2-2	TGCGCCAGCACCCCTGGAGGTCGGGGCACCGGGGAGCTGTTTTTT	CASTPGGRGTGELFF
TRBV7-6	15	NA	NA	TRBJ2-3	TGTGCCAGCAGCTTAGTGCCCTCCAGTGCAGATACGCAGTATTTT	CASSLVPSSADTQYF
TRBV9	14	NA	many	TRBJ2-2	TGTGCCAGCAGCGCCGGGACTAACACCGGGGAGCTGTTTTTT	CASSAGTNTGELFF
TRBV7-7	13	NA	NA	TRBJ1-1	TGTGCTAGCAGCTTTACCCCGAACACTGAAGCTTTCTTT	CASSFTPNTEAFF
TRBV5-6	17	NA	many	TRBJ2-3	TGTGCCAGCAGCTCTCCGATCTCCAGCACCAGCACAGATACGCAGTATTTT	CASSSPISSTSTDTQYF
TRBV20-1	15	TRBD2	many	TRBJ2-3	TGCAGTGCTAGAGTACCAGCGGGGGGCAAAGATACGCAGTATTTT	CSARVPAGGKDTQYF
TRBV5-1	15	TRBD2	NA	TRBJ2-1	TGCGCCAGCAGCTCAGAGCGGGGACCCTACAATGAGCAGTTCTTC	CASSSERGPYNEQFF
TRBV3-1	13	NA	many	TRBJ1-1	TGTGCCAGCAGCCAAGGCGGGGGGGTTGAAGCTTTCTTT	CASSQGGGVEAFF
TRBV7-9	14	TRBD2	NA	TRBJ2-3	TGTGCCAGCAGCTCGGGACTAGCATCCGATACGCAGTATTTT	CASSSGLASDTQYF
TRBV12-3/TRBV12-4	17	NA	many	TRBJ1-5	TGTGCCAGCAGTTTTTCGGTGGACCGAACAGCTTCTCAGCCCCAGCATTTT	CASSFSVDRTASQPQHF
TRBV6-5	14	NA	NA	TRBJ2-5	TGTGCCAGCAGTTACCAAGCTAGCTGGGAGACCCAGTACTTC	CASSYQASWETQYF
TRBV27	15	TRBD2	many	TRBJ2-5	TGTGCCAGCAGTTCACTAGCGGGGGGGTCCGAGACCCAGTACTTC	CASSSLAGGSETQYF
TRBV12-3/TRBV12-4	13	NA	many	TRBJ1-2	TGTGCCAGCAGGTCGGGACCTAACTATGGCTACACCTTC	CASRSGPNYGYTF
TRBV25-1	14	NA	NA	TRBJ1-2	TGTGCCAGTTACGGGGGGCGCCCTAACTATGGCTACACCTTC	CASYGGRPNYGYTF
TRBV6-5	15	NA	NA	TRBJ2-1	TGTGCCAGCAGTTACTCAACGGGTGCCGCAAGTGAGCAGTTCTTC	CASSYSTGAASEQFF
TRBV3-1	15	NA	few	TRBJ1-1	TGTGCCAGCAGCCCATGGGGAGAGCTCAACACTGAAGCTTTCTTT	CASSPWGELNTEAFF
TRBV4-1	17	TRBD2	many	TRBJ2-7	TGCGCCAGCAGCCGTTCCCAGGGACTAGCGGCCTCCTACGAGCAGTACTTC	CASSRSQGLAASYEQYF
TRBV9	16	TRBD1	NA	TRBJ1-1	TGTGCCAGCAGCGTAGGTCCAGGGGGAATGGGTACTGAAGCTTTCTTT	CASSVGPGGMGTEAFF
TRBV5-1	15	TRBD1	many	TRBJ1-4	TGCGCCAGCAGCCGAACCCAGGGGGCCGGGGAAAAACTGTTTTTT	CASSRTQGAGEKLFF
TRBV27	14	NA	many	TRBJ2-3	TGTGCCAGCACCCAATGGACAGGCACAGATACGCAGTATTTT	CASTQWTGTDTQYF
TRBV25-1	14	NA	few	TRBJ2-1	TGTGCCAGCGGACTACAACAGGGTAGGAATGAGCAGTTCTTC	CASGLQQGRNEQFF
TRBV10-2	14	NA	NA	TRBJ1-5	TGCGCCAGCAGGGATACAGGAGAAGGGATGCCCCAGCATTTT	CASRDTGEGMPQHF
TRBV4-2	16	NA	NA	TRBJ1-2	TGTGCCAGCAGCCAAGAAATGGGCACCCCGTACAATGGCTACACCTTC	CASSQEMGTPYNGYTF
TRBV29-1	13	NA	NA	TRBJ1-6	TGCAGCGTAGAGACAGGCTCGAATTCACCCCTCCACTTT	CSVETGSNSPLHF
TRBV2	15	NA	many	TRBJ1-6	TGTGCCAGCAGTGACCCGACGGAGGCGAGTTCACCCCTCCACTTT	CASSDPTEASSPLHF
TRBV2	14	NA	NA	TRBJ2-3	TGTGCCAGCAGTACGACGTTAGGGACAGATACGCAGTATTTT	CASSTTLGTDTQYF
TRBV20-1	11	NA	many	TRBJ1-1	TGCAGGGCCCTGGGGAACACTGAAGCTTTCTTT	CRALGNTEAFF
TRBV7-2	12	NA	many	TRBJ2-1	TGTGCCAGCAGCTTACAGGGCTATGGGCAGTTCTTC	CASSLQGYGQFF
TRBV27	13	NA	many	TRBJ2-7	TGTGCCAGCAGTTATGGGGGGGCCTCCGAGCAGTACTTC	CASSYGGASEQYF
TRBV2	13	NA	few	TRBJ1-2	TGTGCCAGCAGTGCCACGGATGCAGATGGCTACACCTTC	CASSATDADGYTF
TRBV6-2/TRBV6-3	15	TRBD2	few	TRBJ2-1	TGTGCCAGCAGCCACGCGGCGGGGGGGTCGTGGGAGCAGTTCTTC	CASSHAAGGSWEQFF
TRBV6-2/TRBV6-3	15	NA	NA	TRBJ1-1	TGTGCCAGCAGTTTACATCTCTTCAGGAACACTGAAGCTTTCTTT	CASSLHLFRNTEAFF
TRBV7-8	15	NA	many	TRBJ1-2	TGTGCCAGCAGCTCCCCCCGGGGGGGGCCGGGGGGCTACACCTTC	CASSSPRGGPGGYTF
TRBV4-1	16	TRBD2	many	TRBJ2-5	TGCGCCAGCAGCCAAGTCCTCGCGGGGGAGGGAGAGACCCAGTACTTC	CASSQVLAGEGETQYF
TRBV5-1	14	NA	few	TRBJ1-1	TGCGCCAGCATACGGAACACAGAGAACACTGAAGCTTTCTTT	CASIRNTENTEAFF
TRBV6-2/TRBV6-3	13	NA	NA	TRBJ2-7	TGTGCCAGCACCCCTACCGGGGCGTACGAGCGGTACTTC	CASTPTGAYERYF
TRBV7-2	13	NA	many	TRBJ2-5	TGTGCCAGCAGCTCCGAGCGGGCGGAGACCCAGTACTTC	CASSSERAETQYF
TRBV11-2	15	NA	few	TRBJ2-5	TGTGCCAGCAGCTTAGGGTTAGCGTACCAGGAGACCCAGTACTTC	CASSLGLAYQETQYF
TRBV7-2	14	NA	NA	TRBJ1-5	TGTGTCAGCAGCCCAGCAGGGGCAGGACAGCCCCAGCATTTT	CVSSPAGAGQPQHF
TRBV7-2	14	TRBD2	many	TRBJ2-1	TGTGCCAGCAAGGGCGGGGGGTCCTACAATGAGCAGTTCTTC	CASKGGGSYNEQFF
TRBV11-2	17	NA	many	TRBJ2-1	TGTGCCAGCAGCTTCCGGGTCCCCACCGCCGGATACAATGAGCAGTTCTTC	CASSFRVPTAGYNEQFF
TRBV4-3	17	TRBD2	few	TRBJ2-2	TGCGCCAGCAGCCAAAGCCCCCTACCTAGCGGGGGAGGGGAGCTGTTTTTT	CASSQSPLPSGGGELFF
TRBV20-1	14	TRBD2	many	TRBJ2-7	TGCAGTGCCGAAACTTCCGGGACTAGAGCCGAGCAGTACTTC	CSAETSGTRAEQYF
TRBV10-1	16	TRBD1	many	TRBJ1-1	TGCGCCAGCAGCCCAGGGACAGGGGGGAGGAACACTGAAGCTTTCTTT	CASSPGTGGRNTEAFF
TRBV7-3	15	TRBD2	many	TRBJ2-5	TGTGCCAGCAGCTCCGCCGGGACTAGCAAAGAGACCCAGTACTTC	CASSSAGTSKETQYF
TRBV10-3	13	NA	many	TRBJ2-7	TGTGCCATCGCTCCAGACTTTAATTACGAGCAGTACTTC	CAIAPDFNYEQYF
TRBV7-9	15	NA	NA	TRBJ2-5	TGTGCCAGCAGCTTATATAGGACAGTTGAGGAGACCCAGTACTTC	CASSLYRTVEETQYF
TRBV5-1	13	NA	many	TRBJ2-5	TGCGCCACCACAACCCCGGGAGAAGAGACCCAGTACTTC	CATTTPGEETQYF
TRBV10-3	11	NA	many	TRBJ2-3	TGTGCCACCAGGTGGGGGGATACGCAGTATTTT	CATRWGDTQYF
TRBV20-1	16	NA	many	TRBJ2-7	TGCAGTGCTAGAGATTGGGGAGCAGGGAACTCCTACGAGCAGTACTTC	CSARDWGAGNSYEQYF
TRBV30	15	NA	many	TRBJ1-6	TGTGCCTGGAGCTCCGGGAGCTCCTATAATTCACCCCTCCACTTT	CAWSSGSSYNSPLHF
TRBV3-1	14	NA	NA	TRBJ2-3	TGTGCCAGCAGCCCCGGACCTTTAAAGGTTACGCAGTATTTT	CASSPGPLKVTQYF